This is a list of T cell receptor beta chains from one sample in a study of T-cell memory formation after mild COVID-19. TCRdb fed the 5' RACE reads into MiXCR, producing one record per CDR3 protein. This sample has 300,000 to 350,000 distinct CDR3 sequences, with roughly an eighth found just once. Sequenced input: PBMCs or a T cell subset sorted from them (not recorded which). The receptor source for this set is a man younger than 30 who had mild COVID-19 (a few samples of this study predate the infection). Cell type and time point are not known. Both conserved end residues are trimmed from each CDR3.

V	CDR3
TRBV4-2	ASSPLGRGGTDTQY
TRBV6-2/TRBV6-3	ASSSGTVSSYEQY
TRBV7-2	ASSPAAGGIETQY
TRBV6-2/TRBV6-3	ASRKQGGTEAF
TRBV20-1	SATGTGPLGEQY
TRBV5-1	ASSLKGQANTEAF
TRBV18	ASSDTGQRNTIY
TRBV7-6	ASSRRGFSEQY
TRBV4-3	ASSQDPKGAGNGYT
TRBV28	ASVRWLNTEAF
TRBV5-1	ASRGIVDRLIGTEAF
TRBV6-6	ASSHKGSEGFYNEQF
TRBV5-1	ASSLAGARADIQY
TRBV5-1	ASSTGQGNSPLH
TRBV9	ASSPDLKPYEQY
TRBV5-5	ASSLVADGIQPQH
TRBV29-1	SVVNLQETQY
TRBV5-1	ASSSTDSLLNSPLH
TRBV9	ASSGGTPGYT
TRBV14	ASSQDVSYGYT
TRBV7-9	ASSLLAMERDTQY
TRBV6-5	ASSYKTSGYIASTDTQY
TRBV12-3/TRBV12-4	ASSSRGGGNEQF
TRBV7-9	ASSYTAGYT
TRBV15	ATSRVGERMNTEAF
TRBV5-1	ASSKSGADTEAF
TRBV7-9	ASSGTGQVNEQF
TRBV19	ASSPRVVGGDTQY
TRBV12-3/TRBV12-4	ASSVAGVYGYT
TRBV6-5	ASRRTYNQPQH
TRBV9	ASSVAPGQGGHSPLH
TRBV12-3/TRBV12-4	ASSSGGAAGDTQY
TRBV5-1	ASSLGVGSAMNTEAF
TRBV12-3/TRBV12-4	ASSRQWEAQY
TRBV4-1	ASSHSPRTVLNYGYT
TRBV20-1	SAARANEQF
TRBV6-5	ASSYFAGDTEAF
TRBV7-9	ASSLGQGDFQETQY
TRBV12-3/TRBV12-4	ASSFPGNYGYT
TRBV28	ASSLSGSQETQY
TRBV7-8	ASNPLGGTEAF
TRBV5-6	ASRPRGLRRTGELF
TRBV7-2	ASSRQGAYEQY
TRBV7-2	ASSSDRDRGHGYT
TRBV27	ASSRTRSVNYYGYT
TRBV7-9	ASSQNLAVSETQY
TRBV10-3	AISDPTYRNTIY
TRBV7-2	ASSHRPGPAGAEAF
TRBV4-1	ASSNPQQRLTDTQY